This is a list of T cell receptor beta chains from one sample in a study of PD-1 blockade in classical Hodgkin lymphoma. Clones were sequenced by immunoSEQ multiplex PCR, and TCRdb holds only the in-frame ones, with some missing. The table includes 20,000 to 25,000 clones, under 85% detected once. This sample comprised peripheral blood mononuclear cells (PBMCs), obtained before the fourth cycle of nivolumab. These TCRs come from a human donor with classical Hodgkin lymphoma. Both conserved end residues are part of each CDR3. The D gene is left open where the match is weak. Clone sizes are given selectively: once, few, many, or a class where the clone is expanded.

- | - | 15 | TRBJ1-3 | TRBV6-5 | TGTGCCAGCAGTGTACAGGCCCACTCTGGAAACACCATATATTTT | CASSVQAHSGNTIYF
- | TRBD1 | 13 | TRBJ1-2 | TRBV28 | TGTGCCAGCAGCCCGGGACAGGACTATGGCTACACCTTC | CASSPGQDYGYTF
- | TRBD1 | 16 | TRBJ1-6 | TRBV11-3 | TGTGCCAGCAGCTTTGAGGGGGGACAGGGATATTCACCCCTCCACTTT | CASSFEGGQGYSPLHF
- | - | 15 | TRBJ1-2 | TRBV7-8 | TGTGCCAGCAGCTTACGTAGGGAGGGGAACTATGGCTACACCTTC | CASSLRREGNYGYTF
few | - | 14 | TRBJ1-1 | TRBV6-4 | TGTGCCAGCAGTCCTGACAGGATGAACACTGAAGCTTTCTTT | CASSPDRMNTEAFF
few | - | 12 | TRBJ2-2 | TRBV11-3 | TGTGCCAGCGGGGGGAACACCGGGGAGCTGTTTTTT | CASGGNTGELFF
- | - | 16 | TRBJ2-7 | TRBV13 | TGTGCCAGCAGCCCACCTGGCGGAAGGTTAATCCACGAGCAGTACTTC | CASSPPGGRLIHEQYF
- | - | 15 | TRBJ1-1 | TRBV6-6 | TGTGCCAGCAGTAACTATAAGGGGGGCTTCACTGAAGCTTTCTTT | CASSNYKGGFTEAFF
- | - | 17 | TRBJ1-6 | TRBV19 | TGTGCCAGTAGTATCGGAGACAGCCAATTCTATAATTCACCCCTCCACTTT | CASSIGDSQFYNSPLHF
few | - | 16 | TRBJ2-5 | TRBV6-5 | TGTGCCAGCGGTTCGAACGGGGGAAGGTCCACGGAGACCCAGTACTTC | CASGSNGGRSTETQYF
few | TRBD1 | 14 | TRBJ2-2 | TRBV25-1 | TGTGCCAGCCAGGGACAGGGAGAGGCCGGGGAGCTGTTTTTT | CASQGQGEAGELFF
- | - | 13 | TRBJ2-1 | TRBV5-5 | TGTGCCAGCAGCTTGGCAGGGAGCAATGAGCAGTTCTTC | CASSLAGSNEQFF
- | - | 15 | TRBJ2-1 | TRBV7-6 | TGTGCCAGCAGCCCCGGGGGAAACCTCTACAATGAGCAGTTCTTC | CASSPGGNLYNEQFF
few | TRBD1 | 16 | TRBJ1-1 | TRBV28 | TGTGCCAGCAGTCCTCCGGGACAGGGGTTTATCACTGAAGCTTTCTTT | CASSPPGQGFITEAFF
- | TRBD1 | 13 | TRBJ2-7 | TRBV28 | TGTGCCAGCAGTTCGGGACAGCTCTACGAGCAGTACTTC | CASSSGQLYEQYF
- | - | 11 | TRBJ2-1 | TRBV20-1 | TGCAGTGCCTCGAGGTTCCATGAGCAGTTCTTC | CSASRFHEQFF
once | - | 16 | TRBJ2-1 | TRBV6-5 | TGTGCCAGCAGTTACTCGCGACTGGGATCCTACAATGAGCAGTTCTTC | CASSYSRLGSYNEQFF
medium-sized | - | 15 | TRBJ1-2 | TRBV7-9 | TGTGCCAGCAGCCCTAGGCGGGCGGGGTCCTATGGCTACACCTTC | CASSPRRAGSYGYTF
- | - | 14 | TRBJ1-6 | TRBV25-1 | TGTGCCAGCAGTGCCCCGGCGCATCTATCACCCCTCCACTTT | CASSAPAHLSPLHF
- | TRBD2 | 15 | TRBJ2-7 | TRBV4-3 | TGCGCCAGCAGCCAAGGGACTAGCGGGAACTACGAGCAGTACTTC | CASSQGTSGNYEQYF
- | - | 16 | TRBJ1-4 | TRBV4-1 | TGCGCCAGCAGCCAAGATCTCAGGGCGGTCAATGAAAAACTGTTTTTT | CASSQDLRAVNEKLFF
few | TRBD1 | 15 | TRBJ1-1 | TRBV19 | TGTGCCAGTAGTATCGGACAGGGCTTTGGCACTGAAGCTTTCTTT | CASSIGQGFGTEAFF
- | - | 16 | TRBJ2-3 | TRBV4-2 | TGTGCCAGCAGCCAAGATCTGGCGGAAGGCACAGATACGCAGTATTTT | CASSQDLAEGTDTQYF
- | - | 12 | TRBJ2-7 | TRBV7-2 | TGTGCCAGCAGCTTTTCTGGTAATATACAGTACTTC | CASSFSGNIQYF
- | TRBD1 | 14 | TRBJ1-1 | TRBV18 | TGTGCCAGCTCGACGACAGGGCCCGTCACTGAAGCTTTCTTT | CASSTTGPVTEAFF
- | TRBD2 | 16 | TRBJ2-2 | TRBV4-2 | TGTGCCAGCAGCCATAGCGGGGGGGCTAACACCGGGGAGCTGTTTTTT | CASSHSGGANTGELFF
- | - | 16 | TRBJ2-3 | TRBV19 | TGTGCCAGTATCCCCGGGGGGCGGGGGAACACAGATACGCAGTATTTT | CASIPGGRGNTDTQYF
once | TRBD2 | 14 | TRBJ2-1 | TRBV10-1 | TGCGCCAGCAGTGAGGTCAGCGGGGGATGTGAGCAGTTCTTC | CASSEVSGGCEQFF
- | TRBD2 | 19 | TRBJ2-1 | TRBV7-2 | TGTGCCAGCAGCTTACGACTAGCGGGGGGGTCGAGCTCCTACAATGAGCAGTTCTTC | CASSLRLAGGSSSYNEQFF
- | - | 13 | TRBJ1-1 | TRBV30 | TGTGCCTGGAGTGTAACAGTAAACACTGAAGCTTTCTTT | CAWSVTVNTEAFF
once | - | 15 | TRBJ1-6 | TRBV5-1 | TGCGCCAGCCATGGGGGGAGCTCCTATAATTCACCCCTCCACTTT | CASHGGSSYNSPLHF
few | TRBD1 | 13 | TRBJ2-7 | TRBV10-3 | TGTGCCATCAGCCCGGGACAGACCTACGAGCAGTACTTC | CAISPGQTYEQYF
- | - | 13 | TRBJ2-2 | TRBV10-3 | TGTGCCATCAGTGGAACAGGCACCGGGGAGCTGTTTTTT | CAISGTGTGELFF
- | - | 15 | TRBJ1-2 | TRBV4-3 | TGCGCCAGCAGCCAAGATCTTTTGACCGGCGGTGGCTACACCTTC | CASSQDLLTGGGYTF
- | - | 11 | TRBJ1-2 | TRBV20-1 | TGCAGTGCTATGGAAGGTTATGGCTACACCTTC | CSAMEGYGYTF
- | - | 17 | TRBJ1-1 | TRBV4-1 | TGCGCCAGCAGCCGAAAGCTGGGGGGCGGGGGTTACACTGAAGCTTTCTTT | CASSRKLGGGGYTEAFF